This is a list of T cell receptor beta chains from one sample in a study of T-cell reconstitution after alpha-beta-depleted transplantation in children. TCRdb re-analysed the PCR reads in MiXCR, keeping a single row per CDR3 protein. The sample lists about 610,000 distinct CDR3 sequences; 10% to 13% were seen once. The sample was PBMCs from the stem cell graft donor, taken from the stem cell graft. These receptors were taken from a human donor who donated a stem cell graft to a child with acute myeloid leukemia. Each CDR3 is given with its conserved first and last residue. Fields, in order: CDR3 protein, J gene, V gene.

CATSVGRLETQYF,TRBJ2-5,TRBV24-1
CASSLRGFEYEQYF,TRBJ2-7,TRBV12-3/TRBV12-4
CASTLGDTQYF,TRBJ2-3,TRBV6-1
CASSQDGGLSEKLFF,TRBJ1-4,TRBV14
CSVEVRGRPHNEQFF,TRBJ2-1,TRBV29-1
CASSPLPTPRQSTDTQYF,TRBJ2-3,TRBV18
CAISPRSVYEQYF,TRBJ2-7,TRBV10-3
CSVWENTEAFF,TRBJ1-1,TRBV29-1
CASSQRVLGAYNEQFF,TRBJ2-1,TRBV18
CASRTGINQPQHF,TRBJ1-5,TRBV10-2